A selection of T cell receptor beta chains follows, all from one sample in a study of cytotoxic CD8 clonotypes in ibrutinib-treated CLL. Sequencing was performed with immunoSEQ multiplex PCR; in TCRdb, only in-frame clones are kept and a portion is missing. The profile shows 150,000 to 200,000 clones, over 60% of them singletons. This material consisted of PBMCs, taken after 24 months of ibrutinib treatment. The receptors derive from a human donor with chronic lymphocytic leukemia. The conserved cysteine and the conserved F or W are not part of the CDR3 here. Clone size is shown for a subset of rows, as once, few, many or a class of expanded clone.

CDR3 | V | size | J
ASSYSHRAGYTIY | TRBV6-5 | NA | TRBJ1-3
ASSVRATQETQY | TRBV10-1 | NA | TRBJ2-5
SVDGKVEGTEAF | TRBV29-1 | NA | TRBJ1-1
ASSGTGRETQY | TRBV6-1 | NA | TRBJ2-5
ASRAGTYEQY | TRBV6-5 | NA | TRBJ2-7
ATSRGPGETQY | TRBV15 | NA | TRBJ2-5
ASSQGRTSGRVGELF | TRBV4-3 | once | TRBJ2-2
ASSSFPGPYEQY | TRBV7-3 | NA | TRBJ2-7
ASSGTGTGVYEQY | TRBV10-2 | NA | TRBJ2-7
ASRQSLLSTYSNQPQH | TRBV19 | NA | TRBJ1-5
ASSYLAGGTGELF | TRBV7-9 | NA | TRBJ2-2
ASSLEGRLSYEQY | TRBV7-9 | NA | TRBJ2-7
ASRVMNTEAF | TRBV19 | NA | TRBJ1-1
ASSLGTGGWNEQY | TRBV28 | NA | TRBJ2-7
ASSLAGAGEAYEQY | TRBV5-1 | NA | TRBJ2-7
ASSVVGGSEQY | TRBV9 | NA | NA
ASSFSGARYNEQF | TRBV27 | NA | TRBJ2-1
ASRYEAGTYEQY | TRBV6-1 | NA | TRBJ2-7
SGTGPSEQY | TRBV20-1 | NA | TRBJ2-7
SVYRGYEQY | TRBV29-1 | NA | TRBJ2-7
ASSVEQGTDEQY | TRBV19 | NA | TRBJ2-7
ASSTGQGDYNEQF | TRBV9 | NA | TRBJ2-1
ASSLAGADTQY | TRBV7-2 | NA | TRBJ2-3
ASSLGLEQYEQY | TRBV7-2 | NA | TRBJ2-7